The source of this TCR beta chain is a study of blood T cell repertoires in COVID-19. Sequencing used immunoSEQ multiplex PCR; TCRdb keeps in-frame clones, though not all of them. Counted here are approximately 190,000 clones, 80% to 90% occurring once; the ten biggest clones make up approximately 5.1%. This CDR3 has 15 residues. Germline V CDR1 and CDR2: SGDLS, YYNGEE. V shed 0 bases and J 6 bases; nucleotides not matched to a gene: 3. The TCR comes from a woman between 70 and 85 years old with active or convalescent COVID-19. The chain links TRBV9 to TRBJ2-1; 10 bases match TRBD2. The sequenced sample was peripheral blood. The DNA for the CDR3 is TGTGCCAGCAGCGTAGGAGCGGGAGGGGGCAATGAGCAGTTCTTC. Protein sequence: CASSVGAGGGNEQFF.